The entry that follows covers one TCR beta chain sequence. Its antigen is currently unknown. Germline loops: CDR1 SGHAT, CDR2 FQDESV (reference sequence). The CDR3 is 15 amino acids. V shed 2 bases, J shed 6 bases, and the junction held 4 bases outside the gene matches. The data were taken from a study of CD8+CD57+ T cells in acquired aplastic anemia. Points from the study as a whole: Patients and controls had CD8+ Simpson's diversity values that were not significantly distinct. A set of about 28 CD8+ CDR3 sequences was shared between patients and controls, and these sequences appeared highly expressed in patients.

TCR beta VDJ and CDR3 profiles were obtained from a genomic DNA template. MiXCR was run by TCRdb on the reads, yielding one entry per CDR3 protein. The table lists 90,000 to 120,000 distinct CDR3 sequences, less than 65% of them singletons. Sequencing used sorted CD4+, CD8+, or CD8+CD57+ T cells (not recorded which) from PBMCs. The receptor's source is a human donor in good health, serving as a control. The chain is built from TRBV11-1 and TRBJ1-4; TRBD1 agrees at 9 bases. This CDR3 reads CASSLKGQGDEKLFF. The CDR3 DNA is TGTGCCAGCAGCTTAAAGGGACAGGGAGATGAAAAACTGTTTTTT.